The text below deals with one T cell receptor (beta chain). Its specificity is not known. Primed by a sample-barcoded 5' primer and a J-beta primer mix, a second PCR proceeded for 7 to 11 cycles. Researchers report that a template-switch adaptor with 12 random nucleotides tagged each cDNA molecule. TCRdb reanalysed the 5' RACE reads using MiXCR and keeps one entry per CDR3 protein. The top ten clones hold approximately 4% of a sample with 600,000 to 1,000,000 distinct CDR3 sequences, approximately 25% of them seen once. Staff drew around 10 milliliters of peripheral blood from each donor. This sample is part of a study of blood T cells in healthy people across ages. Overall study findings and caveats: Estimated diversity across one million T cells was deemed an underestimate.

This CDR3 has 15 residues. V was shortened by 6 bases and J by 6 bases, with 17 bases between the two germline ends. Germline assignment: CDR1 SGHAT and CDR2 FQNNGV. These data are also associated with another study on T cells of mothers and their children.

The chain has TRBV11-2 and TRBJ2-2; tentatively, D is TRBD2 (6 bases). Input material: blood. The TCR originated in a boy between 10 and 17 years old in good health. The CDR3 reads CASSPAGRVAGELFF. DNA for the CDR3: TGTGCCAGCAGTCCAGCGGGCAGGGTGGCCGGGGAGCTGTTTTTT.